Following are 25 T cell receptor beta chains from one sample sequenced in a study of blood T cells in healthy people across ages. With a J-beta primer mix and a sample-barcoded 5' primer, a second PCR ran about 7 to 11 cycles. TCRdb itself ran the 5' RACE reads through MiXCR, one entry per CDR3 protein. The sample lists around 1,800,000 distinct CDR3 sequences; around 40% were seen once. Sample: blood. All receptors derive from a human donor in good health.

The rearrangement uses TRBV29-1 and TRBJ2-7; D may be TRBD2 (6 bases). This CDR3 spans 14 amino acids. The germline V and J ends were trimmed by 4 bases and 7 bases, with 20 bases remaining between them. CDR1 is SQVTM and CDR2 is ANQGSEA in the germline V gene. The CDR3 nucleotides read TGCAGCGTTGTCCGCGGGGAAAGGATTATTGAGCAGTACTTC. It yields the protein CSVVRGERIIEQYF.

The V gene is TRBV2, the J gene TRBJ1-2, with TRBD1 matching over 8 bases. Unmatched junction bases numbered 9, after V lost 6 bases and J lost 0 bases. In germline, CDR1 is SNHLY, CDR2 FYNNEI. CDR3 length: 16 amino acids. The CDR3 here is CASRGAVDRANYGYTF. The DNA for the CDR3 is TGTGCCAGCAGAGGAGCGGTGGACAGGGCTAACTATGGCTACACCTTC.

V usage is TRBV30 and J usage is TRBJ2-3; D gene unclear. V was cut by 5 bases and J by 6 bases, with 6 bases left in between. The CDR3 spans 10 residues. The germline V gene has CDR1 GTSNPN and CDR2 SVGIG (reference sequence). The CDR3 here is CAWGRDTQYF. The CDR3 nucleotides read TGTGCCTGGGGGCGCGATACGCAGTATTTT.

In this sample, this clonotype turned up a few times. The V call is TRBV4-3, the J call TRBJ1-2, with D uncertain. The germline V and J ends were trimmed by 0 bases and 6 bases, with 14 bases remaining between them. CDR1 is LGHNA and CDR2 is YSLEER in the germline V gene. The CDR3 runs 15 residues. The CDR3 DNA is TGCGCCAGCAGCCAAGATTGGAGCAGTCTCAATGGCTACACCTTC. It translates to CASSQDWSSLNGYTF.

The chain carries TRBV7-2 and TRBJ1-6; D gene uncertain. This CDR3 is 15 amino acids long. Germline V CDR1 and CDR2: SGHTA, FQGNSA. V was cut by 2 bases and J by 7 bases, with 12 bases left in between. DNA for the CDR3: TGTGCCAGCAGCTTACCGGACGTTTCAAATTCACCCCTCCACTTT. Its translation: CASSLPDVSNSPLHF.

Comments on this clonotype: A clone one base away is much larger, so this may be a read error. The rearrangement links TRBV7-9 to TRBJ2-7; TRBD2 matches at 8 bases. The assigned J gene may be wrong: the sequence end matches TRBJ2-4 better. The CDR3 runs to 17 residues. Germline lookup yields CDR1 SEHNR and CDR2 FQNEAQ (reference sequence). In nucleotides, the CDR3 is TGTGCCAGCAACCCTGGACTAGCTAGTACAGCCAAAAACATTCAGTACTTC. Its protein product is CASNPGLASTAKNIQYF.

V usage is TRBV27 and J usage is TRBJ2-1; D not certain. Trimming shortened V by 7 bases and J by 7 bases, and 23 bases separated the two germline ends. This CDR3 is 16 amino acids long. Germline lookup yields CDR1 MNHEY and CDR2 SMNVEV (reference sequence). CDR3 protein: CASTLRPGPPFNEQFF. CDR3 bases: TGTGCCAGCACCCTCAGGCCGGGCCCACCATTTAATGAGCAGTTCTTC.

This chain joins TRBV5-1 and TRBJ1-1; D might be TRBD1 (5 bases). The CDR3 sequence is 16 residues long. Germline loops: CDR1 SGHRS, CDR2 YFSETQ. The germline V and J ends were trimmed by 3 bases and 4 bases, with 19 bases remaining between them. The CDR3 DNA reads TGCGCCAGCAGCTCCCTCCCAGGGTATTCCATCACTGAAGCTTTCTTT. As protein: CASSSLPGYSITEAFF.

This clonotype was seen a few times. The chain joins TRBV12-3 or TRBV12-4 to TRBJ1-6; 7 nucleotides align to TRBD1. There are 13 residues in the CDR3. Trimming took 8 bases from V and 6 from J; bases not matched to a gene: 4. CDR3 protein: CASSGTANSPLHF. CDR3 nucleotide sequence: TGTGCCAGCTCCGGGACAGCTAATTCACCCCTCCACTTT.

This chain links TRBV5-1 with TRBJ2-3, with unresolved D. Deletions cut 2 bases from V and 3 bases from J, with 13 bases between. This CDR3 comprises 15 residues. Germline lookup yields CDR1 SGHRS and CDR2 YFSETQ. The CDR3 is CASSFYRAGTDTQYF. CDR3 sequence (DNA): TGCGCCAGCAGCTTTTATAGAGCAGGAACAGATACGCAGTATTTT.

This clonotype was observed once. CDR3 sequence: CASSYWAGIRTDTQYF. CDR3 coding DNA: TGTGCCAGCAGTTACTGGGCGGGGATACGAACAGATACGCAGTATTTT. The chain combines TRBV6-5 with TRBJ2-3, with D perhaps matching TRBD2 (6 bases). This CDR3 is 16 amino acids long. Germline assignment: CDR1 MNHEY and CDR2 SVGAGI. Between the trimmed V and J ends, which lost 1 base and 3 bases, there was a span of 14 bases.

In its sample, this clonotype was seen once. J is TRBJ1-1 and V is TRBV7-2; TRBD1 matches 9 bases. Germline assignment: CDR1 SGHTA and CDR2 FQGNSA. Trimming cost V 2 bases and J 10 bases; bases outside gene matches: 5. The length of the CDR3 is 13 residues. Here the CDR3 reads CASSLQTGGGAFF. For the CDR3, the DNA is TGTGCCAGCAGCTTACAGACAGGGGGGGGAGCTTTCTTT. Full variable domain (missing parts from reference TRBV7-2 and TRBJ1-1): GAGVSQSPSNKVTEKGKDVELRCDPISGHTALYWYRQSLGQGLEFLIYFQGNSAPDKSGLPSDRFSAERTGGSVSTLTIQRTQQEDSAVYLCASSLQTGGGAFFGQGTRLTVV.

A few counts support this clonotype. The V and J genes are TRBV6-2 or TRBV6-3 and TRBJ2-6; maybe TRBD2 (5 bases). Germline V gives CDR1 MNHEY, CDR2 SVGEGT. Trimming took off 7 bases at V and 1 base at J, with 11 bases between the two ends. This CDR3 region has 15 residues. CDR3 sequence reads: CASTAGDSGANVLTF. CDR3 nucleotides: TGTGCCAGCACCGCCGGGGATTCTGGGGCCAACGTCCTGACTTTC.

V is TRBV12-3 or TRBV12-4 and J is TRBJ1-1, with TRBD1 identical over 7 bases. V lost 4 bases to trimming and J lost 10 bases; unmatched junction nucleotides: 6. The length of the CDR3 is 12 residues. This chain's CDR3 is CASSSRNRGAFF. CDR3 sequence (DNA): TGTGCCAGCAGTTCCCGTAACAGGGGAGCTTTCTTT.

The chain couples TRBV10-3 to TRBJ2-3; maybe TRBD1 (6 bases). Per the germline V gene, CDR1 is ENHRY and CDR2 is SYGVKD. The V and J ends lost 5 bases and 2 bases respectively, with 11 bases between them. The CDR3 has 14 residues. CDR3 region: CAISSGQSTDTQYF. CDR3 in DNA: TGTGCCATCAGTAGTGGACAGTCCACAGATACGCAGTATTTT.

The chain is built from TRBV7-2 and TRBJ2-1; the D is unclear. The CDR3 has 13 residues. Trimming pared 1 base from V and 9 bases from J, leaving 10 bases between. Germline V lookup: CDR1 SGHTA, CDR2 FQGNSA. The CDR3 region is CASSLVKAAEQFF. Written as DNA, the CDR3 is TGTGCCAGCAGCTTAGTTAAAGCAGCTGAGCAGTTCTTC.

In its sample, this clonotype was seen many times. The genes are TRBV25-1 and TRBJ2-3; no reliable D call. Trimming took 5 bases from V and 6 from J, leaving 12 bases between them. Looked up from germline, CDR1 is MGHDK and CDR2 is SYGVNS. The CDR3 extends over 13 amino acids. The DNA of the CDR3 is TGTGCCAGCAGTTGTTGTGGTCTTGATACGCAGTATTTT. Encoded protein: CASSCCGLDTQYF.

The chain carries TRBV5-1 and TRBJ1-1, with D possibly being TRBD1 (6 bases). Deletions cut 4 bases from V and 5 bases from J, with 15 bases between. Germline V gives CDR1 SGHRS, CDR2 YFSETQ. The CDR3 length is 14 residues. As DNA, the CDR3 is TGCGCCAGCAGCAACACCCCGGGGGCAACTGAAGCTTTCTTT. This codes for CASSNTPGATEAFF.

This clonotype was detected a few times. J is TRBJ2-3 and V is TRBV9; 8 bases are shared with TRBD1. J lost 4 bases, V lost 2 bases, and 3 bases had no gene match. This CDR3 is 14 amino acids long. Germline CDR1 reads SGDLS; CDR2 reads YYNGEE. CDR3 DNA sequence: TGTGCCAGCAGCGTCCAGGGGGCATCAGATACGCAGTATTTT. Amino acid sequence: CASSVQGASDTQYF.

The rearrangement uses TRBV5-6 and TRBJ1-5, with a tentative D call TRBD1 (5 bases). V was pared by 1 base and J by 14 bases, with 16 bases between. The CDR3 sequence is 13 residues long. The germline CDR1 and CDR2 sequences are SGHDT and YYEEEE. CDR3 amino acids: CASSLWRIQAKHF. DNA for the CDR3: TGTGCCAGCAGCTTGTGGCGAATACAGGCCAAGCATTTT.

This clonotype was seen many times. The rearrangement links TRBV7-2 to TRBJ2-1, with no clear D. The V and J ends lost 0 bases and 9 bases respectively, with 9 bases between them. Germline V gene data show CDR1 as SGHTA and CDR2 as FQGNSA. CDR3 length: 13 amino acids. The CDR3 is CASSLASYSEQFF. Written as DNA, the CDR3 is TGTGCCAGCAGCTTAGCGAGTTACTCTGAGCAGTTCTTC.

This clonotype was seen only a few times. The V and J genes are TRBV4-3 and TRBJ2-3; the D is unclear. Germline CDR1 is LGHNA and CDR2 is YSLEER. The CDR3 loop spans 20 amino acids. V lost 0 bases and J 6 bases, leaving 28 bases between the germline ends. In DNA form, the CDR3 reads TGCGCCAGCAGCCAAGAAGTGATGGGTACGACTCCTCCCGCCCTGGATACGCAGTATTTT. Amino acids: CASSQEVMGTTPPALDTQYF.

This clonotype was seen a handful of times. This chain joins TRBV4-3 and TRBJ1-2; D not resolved. The CDR3 is made up of 14 amino acids. Germline CDR1 and CDR2: LGHNA and YSLEER. V was trimmed by 1 base and J by 2 bases, leaving 8 bases between them. Here the CDR3 reads CASSQGTQNYGYTF. The CDR3 DNA reads as TGCGCCAGCAGCCAAGGGACGCAGAACTATGGCTACACCTTC.

The sample holds a few counts of this clonotype. The V and J genes are TRBV9 and TRBJ1-2; 8 nucleotides line up with TRBD1. The trim removed 1 base at V and 3 bases at J, leaving 5 bases unmatched. The CDR3 is 15 residues long. CDR1 and CDR2 from the germline V gene are SGDLS and YYNGEE. The CDR3 DNA is TGTGCCAGCAGCGTACCACAGGGGGGGGACTATGGCTACACCTTC. This encodes CASSVPQGGDYGYTF.

The chain uses TRBV9 and TRBJ2-2, with a possible D match to TRBD2 (6 bases). The V end was cut by 4 bases, the J end by 6 bases, with 16 bases between. Germline-derived CDR1 and CDR2 are SGDLS and YYNGEE. CDR3 length: 15 amino acids. This CDR3 reads CASSPHGGASGELFF. The CDR3 nucleotides read TGTGCCAGCAGCCCCCACGGAGGGGCGTCCGGGGAGCTGTTTTTT.